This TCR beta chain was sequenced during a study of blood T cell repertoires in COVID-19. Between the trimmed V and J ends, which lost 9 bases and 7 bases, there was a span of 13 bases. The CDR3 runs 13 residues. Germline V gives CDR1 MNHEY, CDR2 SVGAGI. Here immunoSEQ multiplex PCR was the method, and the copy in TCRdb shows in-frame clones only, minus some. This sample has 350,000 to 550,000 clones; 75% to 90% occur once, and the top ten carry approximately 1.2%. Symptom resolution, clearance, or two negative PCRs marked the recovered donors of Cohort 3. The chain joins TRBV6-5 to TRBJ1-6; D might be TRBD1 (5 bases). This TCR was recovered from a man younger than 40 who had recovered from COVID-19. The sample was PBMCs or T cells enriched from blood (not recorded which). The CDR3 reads CASTGDYNSPLHF. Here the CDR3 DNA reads TGTGCCAGTACTGGGGACTACAATTCACCCCTCCACTTT.